These T cell receptor beta chains were read from a single sample in a study of T cells in Graves' hyperthyroidism and ophthalmopathy. TCRdb called the multiplex PCR reads again in MiXCR, with one record for every CDR3 protein. The top ten clones hold approximately 4.3% of a sample with around 610,000 distinct CDR3 sequences, roughly 14% of them seen once. Material: blood. The receptors were gathered from a woman aged 40-49 years with Graves' ophthalmopathy. Each CDR3 is given without its conserved first and last residue. Fields, in order: V gene, CDR3 protein.

>TRBV30
ACPQETNTGELF
>TRBV6-2/TRBV6-3
AIYGGRNPAETQY
>TRBV12-3/TRBV12-4
ASSSLVEQY
>TRBV12-3/TRBV12-4
ASSLAQGTEAF
>TRBV7-8
ASSPPGEGAYNEQF
>TRBV7-8
ASSLLAPYSNQPQH
>TRBV2
ASSEFDSYEQY
>TRBV20-1
SGAGRLAGEYVGTDTQY
>TRBV6-1
ASSEASTWEGRWVEQY
>TRBV27
ASSLSGTGVFNEQF
>TRBV20-1
SAPIRDRAEGYT
>TRBV12-3/TRBV12-4
ASGKSTEAF
>TRBV6-5
ASSFGTAGSYEQY
>TRBV5-1
ASRPGIVGNQPQH
>TRBV12-3/TRBV12-4
ASSFHQPQH
>TRBV5-1
ASSQGQYYGYT
>TRBV6-2/TRBV6-3
ASSYSGGSRDEQY
>TRBV20-1
SARPPLAGGPEEQY
>TRBV19
ASSMVISGANVLT
>TRBV10-3
ASRENNQPQH
>TRBV13
ASSPKTGVHEQY
>TRBV12-3/TRBV12-4
ASSLSQRGTAGELL
>TRBV13
ASSSRSGGYEQY
>TRBV6-5
ASLRDLGETQY
>TRBV27
ASSLYSGASTDTQY
>TRBV6-5
ASRTAASSYEQY
>TRBV15
ATSRDEGQGMNYGYT
>TRBV7-3
ASSLTSSTEAF
>TRBV4-1
ASSQDSGTGVNEQY
>TRBV6-2/TRBV6-3
ASSPGEGARGSTYEQY
>TRBV4-1
ASSQVRGDEQY
>TRBV5-1
ASSSGQRERLDEQY
>TRBV19
ASSIDRGIGGYT
>TRBV11-1
ASSLGKTSGREETQY
>TRBV10-3
AISESGTRANVLT
>TRBV7-9
ASSLRFPGRAF
>TRBV4-2
ASSQVGSTYEQY
>TRBV29-1
SVVMTARGRPEAF
>TRBV7-9
ASSLAGRAF
>TRBV11-2
ASSPESGQKAF
>TRBV27
ASSFITPGGFHQPQH
>TRBV4-3
ASSLDRDRGKTQY
>TRBV20-1
SAVGDTIY
>TRBV20-1
SAPNPDRIGREQY